Below are 12 T cell receptor beta chains sequenced from a single sample in a study of low-dose radiotherapy and immunotherapy resistance in tumors. The time point was: before trial treatment. Gene-specific TRAV and TRBV primers were used for first-strand cDNA, covering alpha and beta chains. The PCR that amplified TCRs ran for 20 cycles, relying on a constant-region primer and a V-primer adapter. TCRdb re-called the reads with MiXCR, one entry per CDR3 protein. The sample lists 60,000 to 90,000 distinct CDR3 sequences, less than 35% seen once, with approximately 10% in the top ten. Material: PBMCs, obtained before treatment. These receptors were taken from a female donor with ovarian cancer.

At least ten counts were recorded for this clonotype. This chain links TRBV29-1 with TRBJ2-1, with D perhaps matching TRBD1 (5 bases). The germline V and J ends were trimmed by 8 bases and 4 bases, with 18 bases remaining between them. CDR3 length equals 14 residues. Germline V CDR1 and CDR2: SQVTM, ANQGSEA. The CDR3 spells CSIRVLLSYNEQFF. The CDR3, as DNA: TGCAGCATCAGGGTCCTACTGTCTTACAATGAGCAGTTCTTC.

This clonotype was detected many times. V and J are TRBV12-3 or TRBV12-4 and TRBJ1-3, with a weak D call TRBD1 (6 bases). V lost 4 bases and J lost 1, with 14 bases in between. The CDR3 totals 16 residues. The CDR3 DNA reads as TGTGCCAGCAGTTGGGACATTCCACATTCTGGAAACACCATATATTTT. Its translation is CASSWDIPHSGNTIYF.

At least ten counts were recorded for this clonotype. This chain uses TRBV20-1 with TRBJ2-7; 7 nucleotides align to TRBD1. CDR1 and CDR2 from the germline V gene are DFQATT and SNEGSKA (reference sequence). This CDR3 has 13 residues. V shed 5 bases and J 3 bases; nucleotides not matched to a gene: 7. CDR3 sequence: CSAQGQIFYEQYF. CDR3 coding DNA: TGCAGTGCTCAGGGACAGATTTTCTACGAGCAGTACTTC.

Only a few counts were recorded for this clonotype. V and J are TRBV5-1 and TRBJ2-6; D is possibly TRBD2 (5 bases). V was shortened by 4 bases and J by 1 base, with 12 bases between the two germline ends. This CDR3 contains 16 residues. Germline assignment: CDR1 SGHRS and CDR2 YFSETQ. The CDR3 loop is CASSIPSMSGANVLTF. The CDR3 coding sequence is TGCGCCAGCAGCATTCCTAGCATGTCTGGGGCCAACGTCCTGACTTTC.

The V gene is TRBV5-1, the J gene TRBJ1-1; no reliable D call. Trimming took 7 bases from V and 2 from J, leaving 15 bases between them. This CDR3 spans 14 amino acids. Germline V gene lookup returns CDR1 SGHRS and CDR2 YFSETQ. The CDR3 sequence is CASGAGNTNTEAFF. The DNA of the CDR3 is TGCGCCAGCGGTGCCGGGAACACCAACACTGAAGCTTTCTTT.

This clonotype was recorded only once. The chain combines TRBV5-1 with TRBJ1-2, with D possibly matching TRBD1 (6 bases). The V end lost 0 bases, the J end lost 3 bases, and 9 bases lay between the germline ends. This CDR3 is 14 amino acids long. Germline CDR1 SGHRS, CDR2 YFSETQ. CDR3: CASSLGTDHYGYTF. CDR3 DNA sequence: TGCGCCAGCAGCTTGGGGACAGATCACTATGGCTACACCTTC.

This clonotype showed up just a few times. The chain has TRBV12-3 or TRBV12-4 and TRBJ2-2, with D uncertain. Trimming shortened V by 5 bases and J by 3 bases, and 7 bases separated the two germline ends. There are 13 residues in the CDR3. The CDR3 loop reads CASSTTYTGELFF. DNA for the CDR3: TGTGCCAGCAGTACGACCTACACCGGGGAGCTGTTTTTT.

The chain uses TRBV9 and TRBJ2-1; D is undetermined. Deletions cut 0 bases from V and 5 bases from J, with 12 bases between. Germline V lookup: CDR1 SGDLS, CDR2 YYNGEE. The CDR3 loop spans 15 amino acids. The CDR3 protein is CASSVGLPAHNEQFF. In nucleotides, the CDR3 is TGTGCCAGCAGCGTAGGACTCCCGGCCCACAATGAGCAGTTCTTC.

The chain couples TRBV11-2 to TRBJ2-1, with D unclear. Germline V CDR1 and CDR2: SGHAT, FQNNGV. The CDR3 is 14 residues long. V was pared by 3 bases and J by 9 bases, with 15 bases between. CDR3 amino acids: CASSFGRAEREQFF. Written as DNA, the CDR3 is TGTGCCAGCAGCTTTGGTCGGGCAGAGCGTGAGCAGTTCTTC.

The chain recombines TRBV12-3 or TRBV12-4 with TRBJ1-5; weak D call: TRBD1 (5 bases). The CDR3 extends over 17 amino acids. Trimming shortened V by 1 base and J by 1 base, and 14 bases separated the two germline ends. The CDR3 nucleotides are TGTGCCAGCAGTTTAGGGGCAGGGAAGGTCAGCAATCAGCCCCAGCATTTT. It codes for CASSLGAGKVSNQPQHF.

This clonotype was observed at least ten times. The V and J genes are TRBV6-6 and TRBJ2-7, with 9 positions matching TRBD2. Germline V gene lookup returns CDR1 MNHNY and CDR2 SVGAGI (reference sequence). CDR3 size: 20 residues. V gave up 0 bases and J gave up 4 bases; unmatched junction bases: 19. The CDR3 DNA is TGTGCCAGCAGTTACTCGAAATCAGGGATTAGCGGGAGTTTAATGTACGAGCAGTACTTC. Protein product: CASSYSKSGISGSLMYEQYF.

Note on this clonotype: No DNA is shown, since the ends of the CDR3 on it are uncertain; the CDR3 is the one TCRdb lists. The chain has TRBV11-3 and TRBJ2-2; the table's D call, TRBD2, was not checked against the DNA. Germline V CDR1 and CDR2: SGHNT, YENEEA. With termini counted, the CDR3 has 14 amino acids. The chain's CDR3 is CASSRESTGELFFF.